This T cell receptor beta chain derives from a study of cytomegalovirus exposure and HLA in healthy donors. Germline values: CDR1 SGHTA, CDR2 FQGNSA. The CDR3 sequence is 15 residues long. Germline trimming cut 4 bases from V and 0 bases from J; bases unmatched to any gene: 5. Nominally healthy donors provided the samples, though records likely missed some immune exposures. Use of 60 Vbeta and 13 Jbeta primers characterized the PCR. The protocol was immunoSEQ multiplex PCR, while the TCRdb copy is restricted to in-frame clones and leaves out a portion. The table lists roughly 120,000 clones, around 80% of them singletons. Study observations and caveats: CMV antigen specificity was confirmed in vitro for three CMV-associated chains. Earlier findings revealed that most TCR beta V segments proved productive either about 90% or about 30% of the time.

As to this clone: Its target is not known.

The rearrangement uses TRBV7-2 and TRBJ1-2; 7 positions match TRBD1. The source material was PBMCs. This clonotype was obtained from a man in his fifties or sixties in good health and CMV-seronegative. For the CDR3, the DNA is TGTGCCAGCAGCTGGAAGGGACAGACTAACTATGGCTACACCTTC. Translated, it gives CASSWKGQTNYGYTF.